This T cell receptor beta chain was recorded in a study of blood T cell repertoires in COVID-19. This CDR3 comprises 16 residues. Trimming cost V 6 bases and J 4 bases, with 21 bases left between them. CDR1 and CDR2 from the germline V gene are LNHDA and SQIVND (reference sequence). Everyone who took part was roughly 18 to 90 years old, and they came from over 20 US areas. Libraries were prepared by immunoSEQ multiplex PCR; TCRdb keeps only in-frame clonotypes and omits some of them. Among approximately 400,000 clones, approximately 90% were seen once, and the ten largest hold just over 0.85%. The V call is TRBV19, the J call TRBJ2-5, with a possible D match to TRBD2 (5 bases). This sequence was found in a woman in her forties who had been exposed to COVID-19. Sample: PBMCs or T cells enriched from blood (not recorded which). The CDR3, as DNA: TGTGCCAGTAGCGCACGCCGGTCCCTTGCGGGAGAGACCCAGTACTTC. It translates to CASSARRSLAGETQYF.